This TCR beta chain comes out of a study of tumor-infiltrating lymphocytes in localized non-small cell lung cancer. The protocol was immunoSEQ multiplex PCR, while the TCRdb copy is restricted to in-frame clones and leaves out a portion. The data show over 7,000 clones, around 77% seen once. The length of the CDR3 is 13 residues. V shed 7 bases and J shed 0 bases, with 6 bases lying between them. Germline-derived CDR1 and CDR2 are MDHEN and SYDVKM. This sequence was found in a human donor with non-small cell lung cancer. V usage is TRBV28 and J usage is TRBJ2-2; D is unclear. The sequencing sample was made of lung tumor tissue. The CDR3 loop is CASKGTNTGELFF. The CDR3 DNA sequence: TGTGCCAGCAAAGGGACGAACACCGGGGAGCTGTTTTTT.